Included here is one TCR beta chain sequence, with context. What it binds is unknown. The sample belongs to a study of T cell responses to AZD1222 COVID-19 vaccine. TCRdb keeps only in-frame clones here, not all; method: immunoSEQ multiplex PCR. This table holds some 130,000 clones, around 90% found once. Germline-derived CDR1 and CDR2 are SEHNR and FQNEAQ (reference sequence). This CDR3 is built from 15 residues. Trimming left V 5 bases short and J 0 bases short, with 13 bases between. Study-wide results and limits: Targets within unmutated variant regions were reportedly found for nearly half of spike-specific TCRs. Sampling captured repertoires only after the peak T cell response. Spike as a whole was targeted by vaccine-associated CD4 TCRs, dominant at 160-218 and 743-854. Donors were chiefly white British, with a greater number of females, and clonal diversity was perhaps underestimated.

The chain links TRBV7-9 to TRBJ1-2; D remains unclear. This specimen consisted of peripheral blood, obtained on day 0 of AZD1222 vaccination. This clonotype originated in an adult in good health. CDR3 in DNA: TGTGCCAGCAGCATACACGAAGTTTCTAACTATGGCTACACCTTC. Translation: CASSIHEVSNYGYTF.